This TCR beta chain stems from a study of cytomegalovirus exposure and HLA in healthy donors. With regard to this clone: Its antigen is not identified.

Germline lookup yields CDR1 KGHSH and CDR2 LQKENI. The CDR3 has 14 amino acids. V was clipped by 5 bases and J by 9 bases; unmatched bases: 5. Regarding the study as a whole: The study designated 160 or so TCR beta chains cytomegalovirus-associated. In the 130 or so validation repertoires, a later analysis found that first-cohort TCR clusters tended to co-occur.

The donors formed part of the roughly 120-subject validation cohort, distinct from the roughly 630-subject first cohort. Data came from immunoSEQ multiplex PCR; TCRdb stores just in-frame clones and leaves some out. This table has roughly 120,000 clones, approximately 89% appearing once. This TCR derives from a woman under 30 in good health and CMV-seronegative. Sequenced input: PBMCs. V usage is TRBV18 and J usage is TRBJ1-6; 9 positions agree with TRBD1. The CDR3 reads CASSSGQGTSPLHF. The CDR3 DNA is TGTGCCAGCTCATCGGGACAGGGAACTTCACCCCTCCACTTT. The variable domain in full, completed from reference TRBV18 and TRBJ1-6, reads NAGVMQNPRHLVRRRGQEARLRCSPMKGHSHVYWYRQLPEEGLKFMVYLQKENIIDESGMPKERFSAEFPKEGPSILRIQQVVRGDSAAYFCASSSGQGTSPLHFGNGTRLTVT.